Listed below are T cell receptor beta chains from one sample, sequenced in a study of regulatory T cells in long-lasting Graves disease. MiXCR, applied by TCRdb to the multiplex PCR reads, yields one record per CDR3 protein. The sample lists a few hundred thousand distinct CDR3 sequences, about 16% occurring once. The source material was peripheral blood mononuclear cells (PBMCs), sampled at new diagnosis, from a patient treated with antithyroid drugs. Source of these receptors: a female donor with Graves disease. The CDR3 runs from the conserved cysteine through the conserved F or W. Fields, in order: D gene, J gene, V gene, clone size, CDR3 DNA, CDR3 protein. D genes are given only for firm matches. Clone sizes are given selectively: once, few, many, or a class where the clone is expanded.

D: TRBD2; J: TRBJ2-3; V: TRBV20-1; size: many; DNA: TGCAGTGCTCTCGGACTAGCGGGAGAGCCAGATACGCAGTATTTT; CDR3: CSALGLAGEPDTQYF
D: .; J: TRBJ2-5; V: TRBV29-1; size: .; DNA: TGCAGCGTTACAGGAGGTTACACCACGGAGACCCAGTACTTC; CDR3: CSVTGGYTTETQYF
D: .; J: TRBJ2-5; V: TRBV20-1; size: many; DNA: TGCAGTGCTAGAGATCTCCAGTTCCAAGAGACCCAGTACTTC; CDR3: CSARDLQFQETQYF
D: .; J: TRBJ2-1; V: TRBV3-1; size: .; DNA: TGTGCCAGCAGCCCCCCCATCTCCTACAATGAGCAGTTCTTC; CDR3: CASSPPISYNEQFF
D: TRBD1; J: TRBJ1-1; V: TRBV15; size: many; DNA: TGTGCCACCAGCAGAGCAGGGGGGCCGAACACTGAAGCTTTCTTT; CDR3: CATSRAGGPNTEAFF
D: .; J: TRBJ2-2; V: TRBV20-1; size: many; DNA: TGCAGTGCTAGAGATCCGAGGTTGGGCAGCACCGGGGAGCTGTTTTTT; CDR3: CSARDPRLGSTGELFF
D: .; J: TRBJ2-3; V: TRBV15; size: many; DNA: TGTGCCACCAGCAAAGGCGGGACTAGCACAGATACGCAGTATTTT; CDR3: CATSKGGTSTDTQYF
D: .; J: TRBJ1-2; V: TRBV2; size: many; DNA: TGTGCCAGCAGGCTGGAGATTAACTATGGCTACACCTTC; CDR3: CASRLEINYGYTF
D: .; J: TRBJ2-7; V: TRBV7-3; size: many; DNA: TGTGCCAGCAGTCCCGGGATCCCCTACGAGCAGTACTTC; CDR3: CASSPGIPYEQYF
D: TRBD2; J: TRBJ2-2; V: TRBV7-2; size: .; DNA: TGTGCCAGCAGCCCGGTGGGTAGCGGGAGGGCCGATAATTCCGGGGAGCTGTTTTTT; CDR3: CASSPVGSGRADNSGELFF
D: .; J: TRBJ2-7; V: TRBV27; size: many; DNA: TGTGCCAGCAGTTTAGTGACAGGAGCCTACGAGCAGTACTTC; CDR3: CASSLVTGAYEQYF
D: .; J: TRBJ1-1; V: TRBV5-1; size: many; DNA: TGCGCCAGCAGCTTGTATCCGGGAGCCAATGAAGCTTTCTTT; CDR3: CASSLYPGANEAFF
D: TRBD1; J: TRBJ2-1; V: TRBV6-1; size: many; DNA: TGTGCCAGCACCCACGGTAGGGGACAGGGTAACAATGAGCAGTTCTTC; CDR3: CASTHGRGQGNNEQFF
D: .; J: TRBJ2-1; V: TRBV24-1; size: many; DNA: TGTGCCACCAGTGCCGCCCAAGGTCATGAGCAGTTCTTC; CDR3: CATSAAQGHEQFF
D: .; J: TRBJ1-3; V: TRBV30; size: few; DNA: TGTGCCTGGAATCAGGGTCGAGGAAACACCATATATTTT; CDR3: CAWNQGRGNTIYF
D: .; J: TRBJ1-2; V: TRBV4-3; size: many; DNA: TGCGCCAGCAGCCAAGATAGCCGCGGTGACTATGGCTACACCTTC; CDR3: CASSQDSRGDYGYTF
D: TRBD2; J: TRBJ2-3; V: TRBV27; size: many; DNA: TGTGCCAGCGGGAGGGGGACTAGCGTAATAGATACGCAGTATTTT; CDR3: CASGRGTSVIDTQYF
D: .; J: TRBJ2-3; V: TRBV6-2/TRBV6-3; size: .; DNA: TGTGCCAGCAGTTTGGGCGTCGCAGATACGCAGTATTTT; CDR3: CASSLGVADTQYF
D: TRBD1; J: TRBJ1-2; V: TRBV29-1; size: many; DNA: TGCAGCGTTGCCAGGGACAGGGGCTATGGCTACACCTTC; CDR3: CSVARDRGYGYTF
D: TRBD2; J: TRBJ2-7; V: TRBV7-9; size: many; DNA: TGTGCCAGCAGCCAGGCACTAGCGGGGCTTTACTTC; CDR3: CASSQALAGLYF
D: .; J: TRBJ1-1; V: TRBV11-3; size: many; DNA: TGTGCCAGCAGCCCTCAGGGAGGCGGTTCCACTGAAGCTTTCTTT; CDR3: CASSPQGGGSTEAFF
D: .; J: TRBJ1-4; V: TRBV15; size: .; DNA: TGTGCCACCAGCAGAGATACGCAGGCAGGGCTGGCAACTAATGAAAAACTGTTTTTT; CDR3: CATSRDTQAGLATNEKLFF
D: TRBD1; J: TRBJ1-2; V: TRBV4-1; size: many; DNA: TGCGCCAGCAGCTACCGGGACAGGGGAAACAACTATGGCTACACCTTC; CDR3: CASSYRDRGNNYGYTF
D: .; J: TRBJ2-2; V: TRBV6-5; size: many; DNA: TGTGCCAGCAGTTACGTCAAGGACAACGGGGAGCTGTTTTTT; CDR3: CASSYVKDNGELFF
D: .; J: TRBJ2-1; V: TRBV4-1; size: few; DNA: TGCGCCAGCAGCCAAGATCCGGCCGTTAATGAGCAGTTCTTC; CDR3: CASSQDPAVNEQFF